This TCR beta chain was identified in a study of memory CD4+ T cells and cytomegalovirus serostatus. Germline lookup yields CDR1 SGHRS and CDR2 YFSETQ. Trimming pared 3 bases from V and 4 bases from J, leaving 19 bases between. The CDR3 has 16 residues. The sort gate was single viable CD3+CD4+CD8-CD45RO+ cells for memory CD4+ T cells. Assay used: immunoSEQ multiplex PCR; TCRdb lists only in-frame clones, some missing. The sample consists of some 27,000 clones, around three quarters of them appearing once. The receptor was derived from an adult in good health and CMV-seronegative. Sequenced material: memory CD4+ T cells from blood. This chain joins TRBV5-1 and TRBJ2-5; a possible D gene is TRBD2 (5 bases). The DNA of the CDR3 is TGCGCCAGCAGCTCTCAACCGGAGGTCCTGGGAGAGACCCAGTACTTC. This gives the protein CASSSQPEVLGETQYF.